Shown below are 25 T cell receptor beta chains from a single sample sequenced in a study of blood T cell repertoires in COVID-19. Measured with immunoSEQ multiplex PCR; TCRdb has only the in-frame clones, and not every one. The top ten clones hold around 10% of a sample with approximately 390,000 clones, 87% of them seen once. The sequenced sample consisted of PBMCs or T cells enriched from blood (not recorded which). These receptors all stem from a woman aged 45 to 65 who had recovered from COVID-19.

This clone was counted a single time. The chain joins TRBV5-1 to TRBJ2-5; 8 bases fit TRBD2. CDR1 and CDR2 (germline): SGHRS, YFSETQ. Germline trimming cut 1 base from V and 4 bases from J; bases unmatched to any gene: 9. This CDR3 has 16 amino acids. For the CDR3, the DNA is TGCGCCAGCAGCTTGAATGACGCGGGGGGCCGAGAGACCCAGTACTTC. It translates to CASSLNDAGGRETQYF.

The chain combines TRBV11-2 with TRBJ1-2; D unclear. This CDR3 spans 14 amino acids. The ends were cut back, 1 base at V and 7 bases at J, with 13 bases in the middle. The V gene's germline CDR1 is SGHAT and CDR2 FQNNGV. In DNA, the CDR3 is TGTGCCAGCAGCTTAGGCGGAGGTGCGATTGGCTACACCTTC. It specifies CASSLGGGAIGYTF.

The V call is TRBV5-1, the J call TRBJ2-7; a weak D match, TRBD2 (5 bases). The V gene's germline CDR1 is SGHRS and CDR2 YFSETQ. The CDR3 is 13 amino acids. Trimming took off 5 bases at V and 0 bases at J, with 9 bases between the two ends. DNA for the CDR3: TGCGCCAGCAGGGACTGGAGCTCCTACGAGCAGTACTTC. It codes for CASRDWSSYEQYF.

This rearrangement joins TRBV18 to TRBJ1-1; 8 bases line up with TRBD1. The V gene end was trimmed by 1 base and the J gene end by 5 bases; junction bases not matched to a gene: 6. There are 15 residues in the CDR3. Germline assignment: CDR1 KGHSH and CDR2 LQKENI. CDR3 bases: TGTGCCAGCTCACCACAGGACAGGGTTTGGACTGAAGCTTTCTTT. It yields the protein CASSPQDRVWTEAFF. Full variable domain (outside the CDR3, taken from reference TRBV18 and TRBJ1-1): NAGVMQNPRHLVRRRGQEARLRCSPMKGHSHVYWYRQLPEEGLKFMVYLQKENIIDESGMPKERFSAEFPKEGPSILRIQQVVRGDSAAYFCASSPQDRVWTEAFFGQGTRLTVV.

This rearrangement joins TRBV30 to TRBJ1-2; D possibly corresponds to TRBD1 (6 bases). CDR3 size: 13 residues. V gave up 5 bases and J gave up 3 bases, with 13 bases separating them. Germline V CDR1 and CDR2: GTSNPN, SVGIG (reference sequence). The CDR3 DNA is TGTGCCTGGTCTTTAGGGGGAGACTATGGCTACACCTTC. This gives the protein CAWSLGGDYGYTF.

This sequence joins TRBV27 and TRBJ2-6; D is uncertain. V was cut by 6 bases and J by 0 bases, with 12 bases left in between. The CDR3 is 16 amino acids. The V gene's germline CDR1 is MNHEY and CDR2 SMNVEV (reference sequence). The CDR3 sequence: CASSRRHPSGANVLTF. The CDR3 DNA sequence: TGTGCCAGCAGCCGTCGACACCCCTCTGGGGCCAACGTCCTGACTTTC.

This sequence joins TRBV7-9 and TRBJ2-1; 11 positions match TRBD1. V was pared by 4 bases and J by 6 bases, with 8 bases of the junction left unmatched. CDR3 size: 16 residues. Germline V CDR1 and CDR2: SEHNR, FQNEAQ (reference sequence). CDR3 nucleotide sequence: TGTGCCAGCAGCTACTCCTCCGGGACAGGGGGCAATGAGCAGTTCTTC. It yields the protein CASSYSSGTGGNEQFF.

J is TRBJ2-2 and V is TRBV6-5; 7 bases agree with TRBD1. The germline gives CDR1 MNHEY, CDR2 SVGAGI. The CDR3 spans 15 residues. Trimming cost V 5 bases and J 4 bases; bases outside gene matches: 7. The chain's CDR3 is CASSPMGQITGELFF. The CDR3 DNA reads TGTGCCAGCAGTCCCATGGGACAGATCACCGGGGAGCTGTTTTTT.

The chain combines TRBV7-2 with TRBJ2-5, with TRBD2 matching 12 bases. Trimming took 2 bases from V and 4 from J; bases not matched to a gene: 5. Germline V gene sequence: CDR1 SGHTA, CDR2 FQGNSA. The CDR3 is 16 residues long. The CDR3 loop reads CASSLLETSGGETQYF. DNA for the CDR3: TGTGCCAGCAGCTTACTTGAGACTAGCGGGGGAGAGACCCAGTACTTC.

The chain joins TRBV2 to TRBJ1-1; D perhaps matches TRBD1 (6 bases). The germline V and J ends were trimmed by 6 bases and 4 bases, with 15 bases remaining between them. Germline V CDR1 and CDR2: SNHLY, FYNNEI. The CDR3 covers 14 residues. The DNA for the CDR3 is TGTGCCAGCAGAACGACAGGTATTCGCACTGAAGCTTTCTTT. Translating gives CASRTTGIRTEAFF.

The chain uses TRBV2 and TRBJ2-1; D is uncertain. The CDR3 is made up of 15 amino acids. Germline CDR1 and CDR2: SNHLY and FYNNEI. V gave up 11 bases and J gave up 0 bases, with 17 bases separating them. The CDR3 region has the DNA TGTGCCTCCCAGGCGTGGGCGAGCTCCTACAATGAGCAGTTCTTC. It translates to CASQAWASSYNEQFF.

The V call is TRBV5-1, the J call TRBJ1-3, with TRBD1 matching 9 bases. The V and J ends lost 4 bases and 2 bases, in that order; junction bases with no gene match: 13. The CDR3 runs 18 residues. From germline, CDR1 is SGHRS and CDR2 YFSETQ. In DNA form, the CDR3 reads TGCGCCAGCAGCGAAGTCCCGGGACAGGGATCCGCTGGAAACACCATATATTTT. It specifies CASSEVPGQGSAGNTIYF.

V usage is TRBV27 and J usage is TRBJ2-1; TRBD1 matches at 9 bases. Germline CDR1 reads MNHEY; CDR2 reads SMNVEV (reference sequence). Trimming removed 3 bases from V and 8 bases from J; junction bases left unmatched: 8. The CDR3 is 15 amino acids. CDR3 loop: CASSFGQGYVDEQFF. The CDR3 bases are TGTGCCAGCAGTTTCGGACAGGGGTATGTCGATGAGCAGTTCTTC.

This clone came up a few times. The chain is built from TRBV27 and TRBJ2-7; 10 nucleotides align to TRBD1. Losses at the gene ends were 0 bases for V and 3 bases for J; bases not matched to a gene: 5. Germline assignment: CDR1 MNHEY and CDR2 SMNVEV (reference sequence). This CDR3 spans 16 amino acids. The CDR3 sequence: CASSLSVGQGIYEQYF. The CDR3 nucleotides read TGTGCCAGCAGTTTATCTGTGGGACAGGGGATCTACGAGCAGTACTTC.

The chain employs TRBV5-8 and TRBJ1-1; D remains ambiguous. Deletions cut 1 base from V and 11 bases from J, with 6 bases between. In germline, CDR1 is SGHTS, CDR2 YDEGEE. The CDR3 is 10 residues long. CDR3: CASSLSSAFF. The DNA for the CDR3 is TGTGCCAGCAGCTTGTCAAGCGCTTTCTTT.

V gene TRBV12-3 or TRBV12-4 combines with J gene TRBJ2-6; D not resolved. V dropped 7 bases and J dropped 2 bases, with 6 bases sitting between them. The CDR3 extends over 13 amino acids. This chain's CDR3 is CASTVAGANVLTF. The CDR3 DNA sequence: TGTGCCAGCACGGTAGCTGGGGCCAACGTCCTGACTTTC.

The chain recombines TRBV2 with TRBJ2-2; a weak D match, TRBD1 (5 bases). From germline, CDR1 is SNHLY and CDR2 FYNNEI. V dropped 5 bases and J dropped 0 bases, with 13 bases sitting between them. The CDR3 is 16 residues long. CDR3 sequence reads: CASSLDIGANTGELFF. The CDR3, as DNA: TGTGCCAGCAGTCTGGACATCGGTGCGAACACCGGGGAGCTGTTTTTT.

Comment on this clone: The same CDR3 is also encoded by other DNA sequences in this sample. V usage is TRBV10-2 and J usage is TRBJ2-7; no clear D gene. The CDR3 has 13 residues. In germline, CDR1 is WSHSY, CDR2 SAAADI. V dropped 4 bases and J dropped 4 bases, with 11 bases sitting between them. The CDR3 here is CASSVGSIYEQYF. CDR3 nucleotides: TGCGCCAGCAGTGTTGGTAGCATATACGAGCAGTACTTC.

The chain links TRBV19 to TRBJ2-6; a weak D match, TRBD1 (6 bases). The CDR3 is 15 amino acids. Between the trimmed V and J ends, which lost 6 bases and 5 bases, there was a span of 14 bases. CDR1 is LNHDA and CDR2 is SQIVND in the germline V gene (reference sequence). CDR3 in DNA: TGTGCCAGTAGCCTGGGGGCAGGGAGGGCCAACGTCCTGACTTTC. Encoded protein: CASSLGAGRANVLTF.

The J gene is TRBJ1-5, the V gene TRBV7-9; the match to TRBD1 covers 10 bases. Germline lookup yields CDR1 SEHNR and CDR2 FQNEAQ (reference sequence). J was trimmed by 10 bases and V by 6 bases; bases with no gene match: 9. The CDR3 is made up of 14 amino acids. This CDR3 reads CASRSEGQGSPQHF. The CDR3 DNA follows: TGTGCCAGCAGATCGGAGGGACAGGGGAGCCCCCAGCATTTT.

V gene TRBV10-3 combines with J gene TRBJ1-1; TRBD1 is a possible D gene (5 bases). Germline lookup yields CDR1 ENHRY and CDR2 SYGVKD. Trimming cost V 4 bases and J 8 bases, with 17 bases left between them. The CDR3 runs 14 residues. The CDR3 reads CAISVWDFPEEAFF. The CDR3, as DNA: TGTGCCATCAGTGTTTGGGACTTTCCCGAAGAAGCTTTCTTT.

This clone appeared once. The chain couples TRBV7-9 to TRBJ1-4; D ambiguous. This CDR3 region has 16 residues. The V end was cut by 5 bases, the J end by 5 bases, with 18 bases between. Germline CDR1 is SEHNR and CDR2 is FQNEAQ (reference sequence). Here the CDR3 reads CASSPQEIQANEKLFF. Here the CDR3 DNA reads TGTGCCAGCAGCCCTCAAGAAATCCAAGCAAATGAAAAACTGTTTTTT.

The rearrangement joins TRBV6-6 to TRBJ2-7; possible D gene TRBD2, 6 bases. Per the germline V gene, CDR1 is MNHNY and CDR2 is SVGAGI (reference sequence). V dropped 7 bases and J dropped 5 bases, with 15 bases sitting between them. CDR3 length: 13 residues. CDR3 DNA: TGTGCCAGCACTCCTCGGGGGTATAACGAGCAGTACTTC. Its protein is CASTPRGYNEQYF.

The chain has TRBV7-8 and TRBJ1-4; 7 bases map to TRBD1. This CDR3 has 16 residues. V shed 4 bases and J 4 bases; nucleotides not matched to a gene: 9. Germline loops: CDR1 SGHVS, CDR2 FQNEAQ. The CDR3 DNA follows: TGTGCCAGCAGCTCCGGACAGGCCAGGCTTAATGAAAAACTGTTTTTT. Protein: CASSSGQARLNEKLFF. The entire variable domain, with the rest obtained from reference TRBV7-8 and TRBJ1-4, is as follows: GAGVSQSPRYKVAKRGQDVALRCDPISGHVSLFWYQQALGQGPEFLTYFQNEAQLDKSGLPSDRFFAERPEGSVSTLKIQRTQQEDSAVYLCASSSGQARLNEKLFFGSGTQLSVL.

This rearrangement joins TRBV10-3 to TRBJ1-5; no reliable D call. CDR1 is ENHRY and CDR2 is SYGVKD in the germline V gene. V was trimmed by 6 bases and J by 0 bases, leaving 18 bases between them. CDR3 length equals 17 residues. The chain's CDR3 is CAIRPPRTGYSNQPQHF. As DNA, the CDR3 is TGTGCCATCAGACCTCCCCGGACGGGATATAGCAATCAGCCCCAGCATTTT.